This T cell receptor (beta chain) was captured in a study of cytomegalovirus exposure and HLA in healthy donors. The PCR ran on 60 Vbeta and 13 Jbeta primers. Assay used: immunoSEQ multiplex PCR; TCRdb lists only in-frame clones, some missing. This table has about 120,000 clones, about 70% appearing once. J was trimmed by 6 bases and V by 5 bases; bases with no gene match: 14. The CDR3 extends over 16 amino acids. Germline lookup yields CDR1 MNHNY and CDR2 SVGAGI (reference sequence). With regard to this clone: Its antigen is unknown.

Overall study results and limits: The authors assumed roughly uniform sequencing depth across donors for presence/absence analyses.

The TCR sequence derives from a woman aged 35 to 49 in good health and CMV-seropositive. The chain combines TRBV6-6 with TRBJ2-7, with TRBD1 matching over 9 bases. The sequenced sample was PBMCs. The CDR3 protein is CASSPPGQGFTSEQYF. CDR3 DNA: TGTGCCAGCAGTCCCCCGGGACAGGGATTTACTAGCGAGCAGTACTTC.